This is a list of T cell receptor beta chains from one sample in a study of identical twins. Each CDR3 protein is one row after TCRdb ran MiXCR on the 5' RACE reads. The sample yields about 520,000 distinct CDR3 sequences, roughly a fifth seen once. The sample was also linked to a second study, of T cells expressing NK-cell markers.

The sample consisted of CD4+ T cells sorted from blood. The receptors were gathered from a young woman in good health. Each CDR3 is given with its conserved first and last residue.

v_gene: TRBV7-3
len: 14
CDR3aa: CASSLGYGSYEQYF

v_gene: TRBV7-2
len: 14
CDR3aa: CASSLVGGGTEAFF

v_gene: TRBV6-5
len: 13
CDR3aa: CASSWGKNTEAFF

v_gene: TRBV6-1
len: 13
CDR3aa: CASSTVNTGELFF

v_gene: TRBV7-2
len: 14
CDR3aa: CASSWDRSSYEQYF

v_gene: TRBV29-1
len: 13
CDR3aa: CSVRQSSTDTQYF

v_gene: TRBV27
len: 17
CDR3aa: CASSPPRATPSYNEQFF

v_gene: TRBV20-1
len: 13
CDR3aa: CSVQGQGRGTQYF

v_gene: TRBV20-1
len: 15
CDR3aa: CSAAANGENHSPLHF

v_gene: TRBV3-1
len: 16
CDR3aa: CASSQDTLLNGETQYF

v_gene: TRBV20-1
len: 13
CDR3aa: CSARLTAGSEAFF

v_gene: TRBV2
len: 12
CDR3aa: CASNEGEETQYF

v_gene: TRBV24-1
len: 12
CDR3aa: CATSDLGQPQHF

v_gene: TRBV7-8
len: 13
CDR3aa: CASSSRTGPPQHF

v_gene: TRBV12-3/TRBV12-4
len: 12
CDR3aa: CASSPRTWGQFF

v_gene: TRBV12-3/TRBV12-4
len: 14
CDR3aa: CASSLEWRNSPLHF

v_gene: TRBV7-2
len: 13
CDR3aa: CASSLMRSSREFF

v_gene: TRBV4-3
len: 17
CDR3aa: CASSQLPATERTDTQYF

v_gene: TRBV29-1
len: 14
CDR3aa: CSVGLAGGPSEQFF

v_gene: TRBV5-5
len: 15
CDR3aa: CASSPTHGRTGEAFF

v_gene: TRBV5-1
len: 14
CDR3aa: CASSPIGQNYGYTF

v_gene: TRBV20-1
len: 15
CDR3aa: CSARALGNPIFEQYF

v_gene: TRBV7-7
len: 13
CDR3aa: CASSFWDDGTQYF

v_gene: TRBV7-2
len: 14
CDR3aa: CASSLGIVGNIQYF

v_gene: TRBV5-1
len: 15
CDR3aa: CASSATGQGEETQYF

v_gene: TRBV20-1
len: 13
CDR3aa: CSARTGAGNIQYF

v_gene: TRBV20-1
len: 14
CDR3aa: CSAGTGLNTGELFF

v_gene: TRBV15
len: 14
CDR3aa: CATSRDPGSYEQYF